The next 14 T cell receptor beta chains were all read from a single sample in a study of Ad26.COV2.S vaccination and SARS-CoV-2 variants (dated by TCRdb to about 2021). Library generation was performed with the immunoSEQ multiplex PCR assay. The table was pulled from immuneACCESS by TCRdb, which kept in-frame rearrangements only. Such tables lose some clones; where checked, under half of the loss comes from unresolved V genes, and the rest has no known cause. In this sample the table shows about 480,000 clones, 87% of which occur a single time. The top ten constitute 9.5% to 15% of the sample. The sample's treatment or condition label, decoded: roughly 20 received Ad26.COV2.S at low or high dose, single or two shots; five or six received placebo; per-sample allocation not given. For vaccine and placebo recipients, the sequenced repertoires came from samples collected on day 63 after the first injection.

This specimen consisted of peripheral blood, obtained in a trial of Ad26.COV2.S vaccine versus placebo. These receptors all come from a person aged 18-60 years who received the Ad26.COV2.S COVID-19 vaccine or a placebo.

V usage is TRBV18 and J usage is TRBJ1-3, with D possibly matching TRBD1 (6 bases). Germline loops: CDR1 KGHSH, CDR2 LQKENI. There are 15 residues in the CDR3. V lost 3 bases, J lost 4 bases, and 13 bases lay in between. The CDR3 DNA follows: TGTGCCAGCTCACCGGCCAGGGGAATAGGAAACACCATATATTTT. It is translated as CASSPARGIGNTIYF.

This rearrangement joins TRBV7-3 to TRBJ1-2; D is perhaps TRBD1 (6 bases). V lost 9 bases, J lost 8 bases, and 16 bases lay in between. CDR3 length: 12 amino acids. Looked up from germline, CDR1 is SGHTA and CDR2 is FQGTGA. In DNA form, the CDR3 reads TGTGCCAGTCCCTCGACAGGACGGGGCTACACCTTC. This gives the protein CASPSTGRGYTF.

This chain uses TRBV7-6 with TRBJ1-1; 7 nucleotides align to TRBD1. With 1 base clipped from V and 4 bases from J, the junction kept 0 bases outside the gene matches. The CDR3 is made up of 13 amino acids. CDR1 SGHVS and CDR2 FNYEAQ come from the germline V gene. The CDR3 DNA sequence: TGTGCCAGCAGCTTAGACAGGGGCACTGAAGCTTTCTTT. It is translated as CASSLDRGTEAFF.

This chain connects TRBV5-4 to TRBJ2-1; TRBD2 might be the D (6 bases). The germline V gene encodes CDR1 SGHNT and CDR2 YYREEE (reference sequence). The CDR3 sequence is 13 residues long. Trimming shortened V by 3 bases and J by 11 bases, and 15 bases separated the two germline ends. The CDR3 loop reads CASSWKPAGQQFF. The CDR3, as DNA: TGTGCCAGCAGCTGGAAGCCGGCGGGACAGCAGTTCTTC.

The genes are TRBV6-6 and TRBJ2-1; D call uncertain. The CDR3 sequence is 15 residues long. V lost 2 bases and J lost 6, with 14 bases in between. The V gene's germline CDR1 is MNHNY and CDR2 SVGAGI (reference sequence). The DNA of the CDR3 is TGTGCCAGCAGTTACGGAGTCGGAGCTGTCAATGAGCAGTTCTTC. Translated, it gives CASSYGVGAVNEQFF.

This clone came up a few times. The chain couples TRBV4-1 to TRBJ2-7; D may correspond to TRBD1 or TRBD2 (5 bases each). Germline CDR1 and CDR2: MGHRA and YSYEKL. The ends were cut back, 4 bases at V and 0 bases at J, with 10 bases in the middle. This CDR3 comprises 14 residues. CDR3 DNA sequence: TGCGCCAGCAGCCTCCGGGACGGCTCCTACGAGCAGTACTTC. This translates into CASSLRDGSYEQYF.

This clone was seen once. The chain couples TRBV29-1 to TRBJ1-1; the D gene is possibly TRBD1 (6 bases). The CDR3 sequence is 14 residues long. CDR1 is SQVTM, CDR2 ANQGSEA, per germline. The V end lost 7 bases, the J end lost 6 bases, and 21 bases lay between the germline ends. CDR3 bases: TGCAGCGCAAATACAGGGTTTTTCGACGCTGAAGCTTTCTTT. Its protein product is CSANTGFFDAEAFF.

The chain combines TRBV5-1 with TRBJ2-7; unclear D gene. CDR3 length: 15 residues. Trimming pared 3 bases from V and 3 bases from J, leaving 16 bases between. CDR1 is SGHRS, CDR2 YFSETQ, per germline. Here the CDR3 DNA reads TGCGCCAGCAGCTGGGATATTAGGGCGAACTACGAGCAGTACTTC. As protein: CASSWDIRANYEQYF.

The chain employs TRBV25-1 and TRBJ2-1, with 15 bases lining up with TRBD2. Trimming cost V 2 bases and J 8 bases; bases outside gene matches: 4. CDR3 size: 16 residues. Germline V gene sequence: CDR1 MGHDK, CDR2 SYGVNS. CDR3 coding DNA: TGTGCCAGCAGTGAAGGAGGGACTAGCGGGAGGTATGAGCAGTTCTTC. This encodes CASSEGGTSGRYEQFF.

J is TRBJ1-2 and V is TRBV28; D not resolved. The CDR3 totals 12 residues. Germline assignment: CDR1 MDHEN and CDR2 SYDVKM. V lost 6 bases and J 5 bases, leaving 10 bases between the germline ends. CDR3 loop: CASRIGPYGYTF. CDR3 DNA sequence: TGTGCCAGCAGGATCGGACCTTATGGCTACACCTTC.

The chain combines TRBV6-5 with TRBJ2-7; D is ambiguous. Germline V lookup: CDR1 MNHEY, CDR2 SVGAGI. This CDR3 region has 14 residues. With 0 bases removed from V and 4 bases from J, the gap between germline ends came to 10 bases. CDR3 DNA sequence: TGTGCCAGCAGTTACTCGACGATAGGGTACGAGCAGTACTTC. Translated, it gives CASSYSTIGYEQYF.

The chain couples TRBV6-2 or TRBV6-3 to TRBJ2-7; 9 bases match TRBD2. CDR1 is MNHEY, CDR2 SVGEGT, per germline. V dropped 5 bases and J dropped 3; count of bases not matched to a gene: 2. The length of the CDR3 is 13 residues. CDR3 sequence reads: CASSRAGGYEQYF. The CDR3 DNA is TGTGCCAGCAGTAGAGCGGGAGGCTACGAGCAGTACTTC.

The gene calls are TRBV2 and TRBJ2-2; D might be TRBD2 (5 bases). Germline CDR1 reads SNHLY; CDR2 reads FYNNEI. Trimming took off 5 bases at V and 2 bases at J, with 12 bases between the two ends. The CDR3 extends over 15 amino acids. DNA for the CDR3: TGTGCCAGCAGTAGAGAGGGTACTAACACCGGGGAGCTGTTTTTT. It translates to CASSREGTNTGELFF.

The V and J genes are TRBV18 and TRBJ2-7; tentative D call: TRBD1 (5 bases). The CDR3 totals 16 residues. Germline CDR1 and CDR2: KGHSH and LQKENI. The germline V and J ends were trimmed by 4 bases and 1 base, with 17 bases remaining between them. The CDR3 DNA reads TGTGCCAGCTCACAAGGGGCAAGGGGTTTTTCCTACGAGCAGTACTTC. The encoded protein is CASSQGARGFSYEQYF.